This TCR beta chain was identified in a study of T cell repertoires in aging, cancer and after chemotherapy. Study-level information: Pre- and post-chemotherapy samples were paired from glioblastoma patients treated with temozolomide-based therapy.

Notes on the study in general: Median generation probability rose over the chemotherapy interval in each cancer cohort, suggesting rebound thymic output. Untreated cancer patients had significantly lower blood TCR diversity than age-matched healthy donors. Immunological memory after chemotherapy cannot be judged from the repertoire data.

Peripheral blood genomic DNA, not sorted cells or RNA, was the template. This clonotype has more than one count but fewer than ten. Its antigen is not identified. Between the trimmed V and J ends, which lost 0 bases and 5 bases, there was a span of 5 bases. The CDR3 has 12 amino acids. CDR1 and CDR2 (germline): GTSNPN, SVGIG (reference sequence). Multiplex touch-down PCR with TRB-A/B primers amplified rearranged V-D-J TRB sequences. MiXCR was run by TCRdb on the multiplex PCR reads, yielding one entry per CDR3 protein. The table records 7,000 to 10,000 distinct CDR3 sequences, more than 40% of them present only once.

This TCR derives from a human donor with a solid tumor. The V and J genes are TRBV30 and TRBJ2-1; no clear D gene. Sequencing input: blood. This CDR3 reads CAWSVNDNEQFF. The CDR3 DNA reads TGTGCCTGGAGTGTCAACGACAATGAGCAGTTCTTC.